The source of this TCR beta chain is a study of T-cell reconstitution after alpha-beta-depleted transplantation in children. Whole-study results and caveats: About two months after transplant, alpha-beta T cells reportedly came from several hundred expanded graft clones. Recipient T cells and thymic progenitors that survived were the source of the high TCRbeta diversity seen at day 60 in some patients.

Unique molecular identifiers were built into the TCRbeta library. TCRdb reprocessed the PCR reads with MiXCR, giving one entry per CDR3 protein. This repertoire shows nearly 350,000 distinct CDR3 sequences, roughly 16% found once; its top ten account for about 41%. In this sample, this clonotype turned up a few times. The antigen remains undetermined. V lost 3 bases and J lost 1; bases outside the gene matches: 9. Germline V lookup: CDR1 DFQATT, CDR2 SNEGSKA (reference sequence). This CDR3 is built from 17 residues. The input for sequencing was PBMCs, mostly from graft donor cells, taken 360 days after TCRalphabeta/CD19-depleted stem cell transplant. The chain has TRBV20-1 and TRBJ2-7; TRBD2 matches at 13 bases. The receptor was isolated from a male patient aged 2 to 9 who had a stem cell transplant for acute lymphoblastic leukemia, so the T cells may come from the graft donor. The CDR3 bases are TGCAGTGCTAGTCTCGGACTAGCGGGAGTCCTGTCCTACGAGCAGTACTTC. Translating gives CSASLGLAGVLSYEQYF.